This TCR beta chain was obtained from a study of blood T cells in healthy people across ages. Findings and limits, study-wide: Expanded clonotype changes were possibly confounded by unknown donor CMV status.

Donors were systemically healthy Caucasian individuals from Russia aged roughly 6 to 100 years. PCR was performed a second time for about 7 to 11 cycles using a sample-barcoded 5' primer and a J-beta primer mix. TCRdb processed the 5' RACE reads anew with MiXCR; each CDR3 protein has one entry. The sample shows 700,000 or so distinct CDR3 sequences, around two fifths of them seen only once. This clonotype has just a few counts. Its antigen is unknown. The CDR3 contains 19 residues. Trimming left V 2 bases short and J 7 bases short, with 24 bases between. Looked up from germline, CDR1 is LNHNV and CDR2 is YYDKDF (reference sequence).

This rearrangement joins TRBV15 to TRBJ1-6; the D is unclear. The clonotype originates from an elderly man in good health. Sequencing was performed on blood. In DNA form, the CDR3 reads TGTGCCACCAGCAGATCCCTTGCTCAGGACGCCTCGAGGAATTCACCCCTCCACTTT. Translated, it gives CATSRSLAQDASRNSPLHF.